The 29 T cell receptor beta chains presented below share a single source sample, sequenced in a study of blood T cell repertoires in COVID-19. The table came from immunoSEQ multiplex PCR; TCRdb's copy has only in-frame clones and leaves some out. Counted here are roughly 150,000 clones, around nine tenths occurring once; the ten biggest clones make up under 6%. The sample consisted of peripheral blood. These receptors all stem from a human donor in a cohort sampled during active COVID-19.

In nucleotides, the CDR3 is TGTGCCAGCAGCTTATCTGCGGGAAACACAGATACGCAGTATTTT. Translated, it gives CASSLSAGNTDTQYF. The chain recombines TRBV7-2 with TRBJ2-3, with D possibly being TRBD2 (6 bases). The CDR3 contains 15 residues. V lost 2 bases and J 2 bases, leaving 11 bases between the germline ends. The germline V gene has CDR1 SGHTA and CDR2 FQGNSA.

This clone has just one count. CDR3 DNA: TGTGCCAGCAGCCACAGGGGGGGAGGGACGAGCACCGGGGAGCTGTTTTTT. Amino acids: CASSHRGGGTSTGELFF. The rearrangement joins TRBV5-5 to TRBJ2-2, with D possibly being TRBD1 (8 bases). CDR1 SGHKS and CDR2 YYEKEE come from the germline V gene (reference sequence). The ends were cut back, 4 bases at V and 4 bases at J, with 20 bases in the middle. CDR3 length equals 17 residues. Combining the CDR3 with reference TRBV5-5 and TRBJ2-2 gives the whole variable domain DAGVTQSPTHLIKTRGQQVTLRCSPISGHKSVSWYQQVLGQGPQFIFQYYEKEERGRGNFPDRFSARQFPNYSSELNVNALLLGDSALYLCASSHRGGGTSTGELFFGEGSRLTVL.

The gene calls are TRBV9 and TRBJ2-7; D might be TRBD1 (8 bases). The CDR3 has 14 residues. Germline CDR1 SGDLS, CDR2 YYNGEE. Trimming left V 4 bases short and J 2 bases short, with 13 bases between. The CDR3 DNA follows: TGTGCCAGCAGCCCTACAGGGGGGGCCTACGAGCAGTACTTC. It specifies CASSPTGGAYEQYF.

The chain couples TRBV6-6 to TRBJ1-6; possible D gene TRBD1, 6 bases. There are 16 residues in the CDR3. V lost 2 bases, J lost 8 bases, and 16 bases lay in between. CDR1 is MNHNY and CDR2 is SVGAGI in the germline V gene (reference sequence). As DNA, the CDR3 is TGTGCCAGCAGTTACCCCATGGGCAGGGGCGATTCACCCCTCCACTTT. Its protein product is CASSYPMGRGDSPLHF.

The gene calls are TRBV6-5 and TRBJ2-7; TRBD2 matches at 7 bases. The CDR3 runs 13 residues. Germline-derived CDR1 and CDR2 are MNHEY and SVGAGI. Trimming took 5 bases from V and 0 from J; bases not matched to a gene: 1. The CDR3 region has the DNA TGTGCCAGCAGTCGGGACTACTCCTACGAGCAGTACTTC. This codes for CASSRDYSYEQYF.

This chain uses TRBV5-4 with TRBJ2-7; 8 bases agree with TRBD2. CDR1 is SGHNT and CDR2 is YYREEE in the germline V gene (reference sequence). The CDR3 loop spans 16 amino acids. The trim removed 4 bases at V and 5 bases at J, leaving 14 bases unmatched. As DNA, the CDR3 is TGTGCCAGCAGCCTTAAATTGACCGGGACTAGAGACGAGCAGTACTTC. It is translated as CASSLKLTGTRDEQYF.

This clone was observed at least ten times. The J gene is TRBJ1-2, the V gene TRBV28, with a possible D match to TRBD1 (5 bases). Between the trimmed V and J ends, which lost 8 bases and 5 bases, there was a span of 21 bases. The CDR3 has 15 residues. Per the germline V gene, CDR1 is MDHEN and CDR2 is SYDVKM. The CDR3 DNA reads TGTGCCAGCCGTCCGGGCGGGGCTAGGCAATATGGCTACACCTTC. This translates into CASRPGGARQYGYTF.

The genes are TRBV7-9 and TRBJ1-1; D is possibly TRBD1 (5 bases). The V end lost 1 base, the J end lost 1 base, and 10 bases lay between the germline ends. The germline CDR1 and CDR2 sequences are SEHNR and FQNEAQ (reference sequence). This CDR3 has 15 amino acids. The CDR3 loop reads CASSLGGGRNTEAFF. In DNA form, the CDR3 reads TGTGCCAGCAGCTTAGGCGGGGGGAGGAACACTGAAGCTTTCTTT.

The chain recombines TRBV4-1 with TRBJ1-3; 10 bases are shared with TRBD1. Germline lookup yields CDR1 MGHRA and CDR2 YSYEKL. The CDR3 consists of 18 residues. The V gene end was trimmed by 2 bases and the J gene end by 2 bases; junction bases not matched to a gene: 9. In DNA form, the CDR3 reads TGCGCCAGCAGCCAACCAGACAGGGGGCAGGTAACTGGAAACACCATATATTTT. Translating it yields CASSQPDRGQVTGNTIYF.

The genes are TRBV29-1 and TRBJ2-7; D remains ambiguous. CDR1 and CDR2 (germline): SQVTM, ANQGSEA. The CDR3 is made up of 11 amino acids. With 6 bases removed from V and 7 bases from J, the gap between germline ends came to 13 bases. CDR3 residues: CSVIYSGEQYF. In DNA, the CDR3 is TGCAGCGTCATATACAGTGGTGAGCAGTACTTC.

The chain links TRBV5-4 to TRBJ2-2, with 12 bases matching TRBD2. Unmatched junction bases numbered 7, after V lost 3 bases and J lost 7 bases. Germline loops: CDR1 SGHNT, CDR2 YYREEE (reference sequence). The CDR3 has 16 residues. The CDR3, as DNA: TGTGCCAGCAGCTACGCTAGCGGGGGGGCCGGCGGGGAGCTGTTTTTT. It is translated as CASSYASGGAGGELFF.

The chain carries TRBV28 and TRBJ1-5; 7 bases map to TRBD1. Germline CDR1 and CDR2: MDHEN and SYDVKM. The trim removed 4 bases at V and 6 bases at J, leaving 6 bases unmatched. The CDR3 loop spans 14 amino acids. CDR3 residues: CASSYRAGGQPQHF. CDR3 DNA sequence: TGTGCCAGCAGTTACAGGGCAGGGGGTCAGCCCCAGCATTTT.

This chain joins TRBV7-2 and TRBJ2-3; TRBD2 might be the D (5 bases). V lost 6 bases, J lost 6 bases, and 7 bases lay in between. The CDR3 covers 11 residues. Germline V gives CDR1 SGHTA, CDR2 FQGNSA. The CDR3, as DNA: TGTGCCAGCAGGGCGGGTGATACGCAGTATTTT. Encoded protein: CASRAGDTQYF.

This clone was recorded only once. This chain joins TRBV19 and TRBJ1-2, with 7 bases lining up with TRBD1. CDR3 size: 15 residues. V lost 3 bases and J lost 5; bases outside the gene matches: 9. Germline-derived CDR1 and CDR2 are LNHDA and SQIVND (reference sequence). CDR3: CASSMGRQGLYGYTF. The CDR3 DNA reads TGTGCCAGTAGTATGGGAAGACAGGGTTTATATGGCTACACCTTC.

The chain carries TRBV11-3 and TRBJ1-3; TRBD1 aligns across 9 bases. The J segment lost 9 bases and the V segment lost 0 bases, leaving 6 bases of the junction unmatched. The germline gives CDR1 SGHNT, CDR2 YENEEA. There are 15 residues in the CDR3. The CDR3 loop reads CASSLDPGTGSTIYF. The CDR3 coding sequence is TGTGCCAGCAGCTTAGATCCCGGGACAGGGAGCACCATATATTTT.

V and J are TRBV27 and TRBJ1-5, with 11 nucleotides matching TRBD1. Germline-derived CDR1 and CDR2 are MNHEY and SMNVEV (reference sequence). J gave up 9 bases and V 4 bases, and 11 bases lay outside the gene matches. This CDR3 region has 16 residues. In nucleotides, the CDR3 is TGTGCCAGCAGTTATTCCGGGACAGGGGGTTACGGGCCCCAGCATTTT. This translates into CASSYSGTGGYGPQHF.

The gene calls are TRBV29-1 and TRBJ2-1, with 10 bases fitting TRBD2. After removal of 2 bases from V and 9 bases from J, the junction contained 7 bases not matched to a gene. This CDR3 has 14 amino acids. CDR1 SQVTM and CDR2 ANQGSEA come from the germline V gene. As DNA, the CDR3 is TGCAGCGTTGAAAAGTCTAGCGGGAGCTCTGAGCAGTTCTTC. As protein: CSVEKSSGSSEQFF.

The chain combines TRBV29-1 with TRBJ1-3, with 7 bases aligning to TRBD1. Germline CDR1 SQVTM, CDR2 ANQGSEA. This CDR3 is built from 13 residues. The V segment lost 7 bases and the J segment 0 bases; nucleotides outside the gene matches: 3. The CDR3 nucleotides read TGCAGCGGGACAGGTGGCTCTGGAAACACCATATATTTT. It codes for CSGTGGSGNTIYF.

This clone was recorded only once. V and J are TRBV7-8 and TRBJ1-6; 10 bases fit TRBD1. The CDR3 has 20 amino acids. The germline gives CDR1 SGHVS, CDR2 FQNEAQ. The ends lost 1 base at V and 1 base at J; junction bases unmatched: 10. CDR3: CASSLGRWTGGSSYNSPLHF. The DNA of the CDR3 is TGTGCCAGCAGCTTAGGCCGATGGACAGGGGGAAGTTCCTATAATTCACCCCTCCACTTT.

V gene TRBV3-1 (or the pseudogene TRBV3-2) combines with J gene TRBJ2-7; 8 positions match TRBD2. This CDR3 spans 14 amino acids. Germline V gene lookup returns CDR1 LGHDT and CDR2 YNNKEL (reference sequence). V lost 4 bases to trimming and J lost 2 bases; unmatched junction nucleotides: 4. CDR3 region: CASSPSGGTYEQYF. The CDR3 DNA reads as TGTGCCAGCAGCCCCTCGGGGGGGACCTACGAGCAGTACTTC.

The genes are TRBV7-2 and TRBJ2-2, with TRBD2 matching over 8 bases. V was clipped by 1 base and J by 6 bases; unmatched bases: 4. Germline CDR1 is SGHTA and CDR2 is FQGNSA. The CDR3 is made up of 15 amino acids. The CDR3 DNA is TGTGCCAGCAGCTTAGTAACGGGGGGGGCCGGGGAGCTGTTTTTT. Protein sequence: CASSLVTGGAGELFF.

The chain joins TRBV5-6 to TRBJ2-2; 9 nucleotides align to TRBD2. Germline-derived CDR1 and CDR2 are SGHDT and YYEEEE. The CDR3 loop spans 17 amino acids. J was trimmed by 5 bases and V by 0 bases; bases with no gene match: 8. CDR3 nucleotide sequence: TGTGCCAGCAGCTTGGATGTTGGCGGGAGGGCGACCGGGGAGCTGTTTTTT. Its translation is CASSLDVGGRATGELFF.

The J gene is TRBJ1-2, the V gene TRBV6-1; D not certain. Between the trimmed V and J ends, which lost 1 base and 8 bases, there was a span of 17 bases. Germline V gene data show CDR1 as MNHNS and CDR2 as SASEGT. The CDR3 sequence is 15 residues long. The CDR3 DNA is TGTGCCAGCAGTGAAGTTGTGCTCGTTACGAGGGGCTACACCTTC. Protein product: CASSEVVLVTRGYTF.

J is TRBJ2-7 and V is TRBV28; 10 bases are a match to TRBD1. The V gene's germline CDR1 is MDHEN and CDR2 SYDVKM. This CDR3 contains 15 residues. V lost 2 bases and J lost 4; bases outside the gene matches: 5. The DNA for the CDR3 is TGTGCCAGCAGTTTAGGGGACAGGGGATGGTACGAGCAGTACTTC. It translates to CASSLGDRGWYEQYF.

V and J are TRBV28 and TRBJ2-7; a weak D match, TRBD1 (5 bases). The V gene's germline CDR1 is MDHEN and CDR2 SYDVKM. Trimming stripped 4 bases from V and 3 bases from J, with 13 bases between. CDR3 length: 14 residues. CDR3 nucleotides: TGTGCCAGCAGTTGGGGCGGCCCGAACTACGAGCAGTACTTC. It encodes CASSWGGPNYEQYF. Complete variable domain (other parts from reference TRBV28 and TRBJ2-7): DVKVTQSSRYLVKRTGEKVFLECVQDMDHENMFWYRQDPGLGLRLIYFSYDVKMKEKGDIPEGYSVSREKKERFSLILESASTNQTSMYLCASSWGGPNYEQYFGPGTRLTVT.

The genes are TRBV19 and TRBJ1-1; D is possibly TRBD1 (5 bases). The CDR3 is 13 residues long. The V gene lost 6 bases and the J gene lost 4 bases, with 12 bases spanning the gap. Germline CDR1 is LNHDA and CDR2 is SQIVND (reference sequence). The CDR3 sequence: CASRENGGTEAFF. CDR3 in DNA: TGTGCCAGTAGGGAGAACGGGGGCACTGAAGCTTTCTTT.

This rearrangement joins TRBV3-1 (or the pseudogene TRBV3-2) to TRBJ1-1; 7 bases map to TRBD1. V lost 7 bases, J lost 1 base, and 6 bases stayed unmatched. The CDR3 is made up of 14 amino acids. Germline values: CDR1 LGHDT, CDR2 YNNKEL (reference sequence). The DNA for the CDR3 is TGTGCCAGCACCACGGACAGGAGGAACACTGAAGCTTTCTTT. This sequence encodes CASTTDRRNTEAFF.

The J gene is TRBJ1-2, the V gene TRBV28; no reliable D call. Trimming removed 2 bases from V and 5 bases from J, with 9 bases in between. Germline CDR1 and CDR2: MDHEN and SYDVKM. The CDR3 is 13 amino acids. CDR3 DNA sequence: TGTGCCAGCAGTTTACGCCGGGAGTATGGCTACACCTTC. It is translated as CASSLRREYGYTF.

The J gene is TRBJ1-5, the V gene TRBV21-1; the D call TRBD1 from the table was never checked on the DNA. TRBV21-1 is listed as a pseudogene. The CDR3 extends over 17 amino acids. CDR3 region: CASSKSFREGLNQPQHF. CDR3 DNA: TGTGCCAGCAGCAAATCGTTCAGGGAAGGCCTGAATCAGCCCCAGCATTTT.